One TCR beta chain is described in this entry. Per the authors' pipeline: Cell counts per sample came from amplifying reference gene primers. Method: immunoSEQ multiplex PCR; TCRdb's copy keeps in-frame clones and lacks some. Clone size and V and J calls were adopted from that table, with D and trimming inferred from the DNA. The table has tens of thousands of clones, about nine tenths seen once. Trimming took 5 bases from V and 5 from J, leaving 19 bases between them. The V gene's germline CDR1 is SGHTA and CDR2 FQGNSA. The CDR3 runs 15 residues. This sample stems from a study of blood T cell repertoires in COVID-19. Study as a whole: Sites in the United States, Italy and Spain provided acute and convalescent COVID-19 samples. In each case, the material was cDNA or gDNA derived from T cells, B-cell-depleted T cells, or PBMCs.

This clonotype was sampled from a human donor with active COVID-19. The donor label of this sample is uncertain. This chain joins TRBV7-2 and TRBJ2-7, with a possible D match to TRBD1 (6 bases). The source material was peripheral blood. The CDR3 loop is CASSQTRDIGHEQYF. CDR3 sequence (DNA): TGTGCCAGCAGCCAGACCCGGGACATTGGCCACGAGCAGTACTTC.